This TCR beta chain was observed in a study of T cell responses to AZD1222 COVID-19 vaccine. V was pared by 4 bases and J by 4 bases, with 9 bases between. The length of the CDR3 is 13 residues. In germline, CDR1 is SGHDT, CDR2 YYEEEE. Second doses were pooled across both intervals (about 4 or about 12 weeks). Concerning this clone: Antigen: not known.

Study-level results: Spike was spanned by vaccine-associated CD4 TCRs, with dominance at 160-218 and 743-854. The study reported that nearly half of spike-specific TCRs target unmutated variant regions. Clonal diversity may have been underestimated, and the donors were mostly white British, with more females than males.

Using immunoSEQ multiplex PCR, the repertoire was profiled, and TCRdb retains in-frame clones only, with some absent. The table includes 140,000 or so clones, around 83% detected once. The chain couples TRBV5-6 to TRBJ1-3; TRBD1 is a possible D gene (6 bases). The sequence came from an adult who received the AZD1222 COVID-19 vaccine. The specimen was peripheral blood, collected 28 days after the second AZD1222 dose. The chain's CDR3 is CASSPDSGNTIYF. The CDR3 nucleotides read TGTGCCAGCAGCCCGGACAGCGGAAACACCATATATTTT.